This paragraph reports one TCR beta chain. Its matching antigen is unknown. The record originates from a study of cytomegalovirus exposure and HLA in healthy donors. Study-wide results and limits: One variant, a missense change in DCLRE1C, was linked in a later analysis to TCR beta V- and J-gene trimming.

The J segment lost 4 bases and the V segment lost 3 bases, leaving 4 bases of the junction unmatched. This CDR3 is built from 14 residues. The germline V gene has CDR1 SGHVS and CDR2 FNYEAQ. With 60 Vbeta and 13 Jbeta primers, the PCR was carried out. Sequencing used immunoSEQ multiplex PCR; TCRdb keeps in-frame clones, though not all of them. The table for this sample gives more than 40,000 clones. The rearrangement links TRBV7-6 to TRBJ2-7; TRBD1 agrees at 9 bases. Sequenced material: PBMCs. The origin of this receptor is a middle-aged man in good health and CMV-seropositive. The CDR3 loop is CASSFLGQGYEQYF. DNA for the CDR3: TGTGCCAGCAGCTTTCTGGGACAGGGTTACGAGCAGTACTTC.